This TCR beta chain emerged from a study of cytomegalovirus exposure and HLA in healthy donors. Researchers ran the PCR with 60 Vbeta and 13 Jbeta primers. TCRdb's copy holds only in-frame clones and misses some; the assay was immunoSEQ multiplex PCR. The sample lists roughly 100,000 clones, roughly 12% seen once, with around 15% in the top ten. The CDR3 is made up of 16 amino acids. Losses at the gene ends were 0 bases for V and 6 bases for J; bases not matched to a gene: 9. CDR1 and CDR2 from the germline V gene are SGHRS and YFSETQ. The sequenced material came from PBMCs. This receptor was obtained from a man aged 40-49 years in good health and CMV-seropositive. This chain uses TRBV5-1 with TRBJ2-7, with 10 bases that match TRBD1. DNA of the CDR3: TGCGCCAGCAGCTTGGCCTTCCGGACAGGGGGGTTCGAGCAGTACTTC. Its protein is CASSLAFRTGGFEQYF.